This TCR beta chain derives from a study of T cell repertoires in cytomegalovirus infection. Study-wide results and limits: Ex vivo responses were dominated by HLA-C-restricted CMV-specific TCR beta clonotypes.

Germline V CDR1 and CDR2: SGHTA, FQGTGA. The CDR3 contains 14 residues. Trimming removed 4 bases from V and 2 bases from J, with 10 bases in between. In TCRdb, the reads were re-called with MiXCR into one record per CDR3 protein. Among fewer than 250,000 distinct CDR3 sequences listed, approximately 13% were seen once. This clonotype has a handful of counts. The antigen is unknown. V usage is TRBV7-3 and J usage is TRBJ2-3; D remains unclear. This sequence originates from a human donor in good health (CMV status not recorded). Some clones in this sample may be carry-over from other donors' samples. Sequenced material: PBMCs. CDR3 bases: TGTGCCAGCAGCTCCCTGAGCCCCACAGATACGCAGTATTTT. It translates to CASSSLSPTDTQYF.